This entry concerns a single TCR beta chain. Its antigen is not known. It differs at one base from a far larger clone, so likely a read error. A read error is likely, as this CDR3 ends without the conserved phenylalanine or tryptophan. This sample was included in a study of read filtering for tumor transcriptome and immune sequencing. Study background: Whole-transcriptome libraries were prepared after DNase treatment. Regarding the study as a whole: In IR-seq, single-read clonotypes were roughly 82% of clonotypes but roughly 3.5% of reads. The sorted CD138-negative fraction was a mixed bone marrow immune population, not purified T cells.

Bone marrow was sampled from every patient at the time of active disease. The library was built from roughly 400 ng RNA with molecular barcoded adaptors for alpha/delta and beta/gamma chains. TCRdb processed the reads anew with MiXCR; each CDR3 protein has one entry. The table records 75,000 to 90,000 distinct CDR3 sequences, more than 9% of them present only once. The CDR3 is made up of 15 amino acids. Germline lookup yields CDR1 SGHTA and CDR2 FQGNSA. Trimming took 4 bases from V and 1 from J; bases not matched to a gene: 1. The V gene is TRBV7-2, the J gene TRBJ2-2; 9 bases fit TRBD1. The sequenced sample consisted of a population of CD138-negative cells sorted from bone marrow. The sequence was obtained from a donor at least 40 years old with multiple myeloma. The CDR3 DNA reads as TGTGCCAGCAGCTGGGACAGGGAGAACACCGGGGAGCTGTTTCTT. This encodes CASSWDRENTGELFL.